This TCR beta chain was documented in a study of identical twins (dated by TCRdb to 2016 to 2018). About the full investigation: To test whether fetal clonotypes persist, this study deep-sequenced TCR alpha and beta repertoires from monozygotic twins, from unrelated adults of various ages, and from cord blood. Replicate twin experiments were performed at different times using different library preparation protocols to rule out contamination.

Only healthy Caucasian donors were included. The twin cohort comprised three pairs of female monozygotic twins, all aged roughly 18 to 29 years. CD4+ and CD8+ T cell populations were isolated with positive isolation kits from Invitrogen. What the study reported, not specific to this receptor: Invariant T cells such as MAIT and iNKT could partly confound zero-insertion analyses, although diverse VJ usage argued against such confounding for most clonotypes. Because the same donors could not be followed over many years, the conclusions depended on cross-sectional statistical analysis. Compared with coincidental sharing between unrelated individuals, an excess of low generation-probability sequences was observed among out-of-frame TCR alpha sequences shared between twins. In monozygotic twins, out-of-frame TCR alpha sharing was systematically underestimated by recombination models, although the models agreed with sharing between unrelated individuals. A weaker excess of twin sharing was found in beta out-of-frame sequences because the signal-to-noise ratio was lowered by fewer shared sequences. Abundant cord blood beta clonotypes had fewer insertions, young adult naive repertoires showed a similar but weaker trend, and memory repertoires showed no such trend.

Including the terminal cysteine and phenylalanine, the CDR3 comprises 16 residues. The kept DNA is CDR3 alone, 48 bases in frame from the first base. For this chain, trimming is 6 bases at the V end and 5 bases at the J end, and the number of junction bases without a gene match is 9. The germline V gene yields MGHDK for CDR1 and SYGVNS for CDR2. This clonotype came up a few times. Its antigen has not been determined. Per-base quality was not reported, and no clone a single base away is much larger than it. Receptor libraries were prepared by 5' RACE. Instrument used: Illumina HiSeq 2000. Template switching added a universal primer binding site, and the final cDNA carried a unique molecular identifier that allowed TCR cDNA molecules to be counted accurately. Specific primers in the conserved constant-segment region were used to synthesize first-strand cDNA for TCR alpha and beta chains. Each cDNA library was double barcoded, with a SMART-Mk sample barcode plus Illumina barcodes, to control for contamination. TruSeq adapter sequences, together with Illumina sample barcodes, were added in two successive PCR steps. The TCR alpha and beta cDNA libraries were sequenced on the Illumina HiSeq platform using custom primers. The original methods were these. MiGEC processed the raw reads to extract unique molecular identifiers, while MiXCR was used to determine the CDR3 positions. Recombination models were inferred per individual with the repgenHMM and IGoR tools using an EM algorithm. Shared clonotypes were analyzed with the tcR package in R, and sharing was normalized by the product of cloneset sizes. To study raw recombination free of thymic and clonal selection effects, out-of-frame nonproductive sequences were analyzed. In TCRdb, the public reads were trimmed at Q25 with fastp and aligned with MiXCR, with productive beta chains retained. Each entry merges the rows of one CDR3 protein and shows their most common DNA and genes. TCRdb, not the original authors, processed these V and J calls. The sample includes 450,000 or so distinct CDR3 sequences, with approximately 25% observed a single time. About 3% of the sample is in the top ten clones.

The data were also submitted as part of a second study, on T cells expressing NK-cell markers. As that second study puts it: Three sorted T-cell subsets (CD3+CD56+NKG2C+, CD3+CD56+NKG2C- and CD3+CD56-NKG2C+) from about 8 donors had their TCR beta-chain repertoires profiled. Among the eight sequenced donors, only one was HCMV-seronegative, while the other seven were HCMV-seropositive. To restrict sorting to alphabetaTCR-expressing T cells, an anti-gammadeltaTCR antibody was added in several experiments. For about 6 donors, the dominant CD3+CD56+NKG2C+ clonotypes were among the top 10 CD8+ clonotypes and accounted for roughly 1.0-8% of CD8+ T cells. Those dominant clonotypes were again the most abundant among CD3+CD56-NKG2C+ cells in a handful of donors, at about 25-60.1%. It remained unclear whether the expanded NKG2C-expressing T cell clones were specific for HCMV antigens. The study sequenced eight donors, all healthy volunteers chosen at random: three men and five women. A commercial ELISA kit detecting HCMV-specific IgG in serum was used to determine HCMV serostatus. MIGEC was used to demultiplex reads and group reads by UMI, and MiTCR was used to assemble and quantify clonotypes. To exclude erroneous sequences, any TCR cDNA sequence not supported by at least two reads was discarded. The tcR package was used for downstream repertoire analysis, and clonotypes were matched across fractions by CDR3 nucleotide sequence plus V segment. VDJmatch was used to annotate antigen specificity against VDJdb, with one amino acid substitution in CDR3 permitted.

This clonotype was sampled from a woman younger than 30 in good health. This chain joins TRBV25-1 to TRBJ2-3, with 12 bases aligning to TRBD2. The sample was CD4+ T cells sorted from blood. The CDR3 sequence is CASRAPSGGAKDTQYF. The DNA sequence is as follows: TGTGCCAGCAGAGCTCCTAGCGGGGGGGCCAAAGATACGCAGTATTTT.